The 27 T cell receptor beta chains reported below all come from one sample, sequenced in a study of cytomegalovirus exposure and HLA in healthy donors. Some clones are missing from TCRdb's copy, which holds only in-frame ones; the method was immunoSEQ multiplex PCR. The table shows 250,000 or so clones, with around 87% occurring only once. The sequenced material came from PBMCs. Receptors were obtained from a man aged 18 to 29 in good health and CMV-seronegative.

The chain uses TRBV5-4 and TRBJ2-4, with 11 bases lining up with TRBD1. From germline, CDR1 is SGHNT and CDR2 YYREEE (reference sequence). J lost 7 bases, V lost 6 bases, and 9 bases had no gene match. The CDR3 spans 15 residues. In DNA form, the CDR3 reads TGTGCCAGCACAAACCCGGGACAGGGGGGGAACATTCAGTACTTC. Translating gives CASTNPGQGGNIQYF.

The V and J genes are TRBV7-2 and TRBJ2-7; perhaps TRBD1 as D (5 bases). The CDR3 contains 14 residues. V was trimmed by 5 bases and J by 6 bases, leaving 17 bases between them. In germline, CDR1 is SGHTA, CDR2 FQGNSA. Here the CDR3 reads CASSPQQGYGEQYF. CDR3 in DNA: TGTGCCAGCAGCCCACAGCAGGGTTACGGCGAGCAGTACTTC.

This clone was detected only a few times. This chain uses TRBV20-1 with TRBJ1-1, with D unresolved. CDR1 and CDR2 (germline): DFQATT, SNEGSKA (reference sequence). V was trimmed by 6 bases and J by 4 bases, leaving 9 bases between them. The CDR3 extends over 11 amino acids. CDR3 in amino acids: CSARSTTEAFF. CDR3 DNA sequence: TGCAGTGCGCGGAGTACCACTGAAGCTTTCTTT.

The gene calls are TRBV5-1 and TRBJ2-7, with 9 bases lining up with TRBD2. The CDR3 loop spans 18 amino acids. From germline, CDR1 is SGHRS and CDR2 YFSETQ. J lost 2 bases, V lost 0 bases, and 12 bases had no gene match. In DNA form, the CDR3 reads TGCGCCAGCAGCTTGGATGCGGTGGGAGCGGGAGGCACCTACGAGCAGTACTTC. Its translation is CASSLDAVGAGGTYEQYF.

V gene TRBV5-4 combines with J gene TRBJ1-2; D is possibly TRBD1 (5 bases). Between the trimmed V and J ends, which lost 4 bases and 3 bases, there was a span of 13 bases. The CDR3 spans 14 residues. Germline-derived CDR1 and CDR2 are SGHNT and YYREEE (reference sequence). CDR3: CASSGGPGDYGYTF. The DNA of the CDR3 is TGTGCCAGCAGCGGCGGGCCGGGGGACTATGGCTACACCTTC.

The genes are TRBV5-1 and TRBJ2-7; the D gene is possibly TRBD2 (7 bases). The CDR3 covers 15 residues. Germline V gene lookup returns CDR1 SGHRS and CDR2 YFSETQ. The V and J ends lost 0 bases and 3 bases respectively, with 13 bases between them. CDR3 nucleotide sequence: TGCGCCAGCAGCTTGGACGGGGGGCCTTTCTACGAGCAGTACTTC. It translates to CASSLDGGPFYEQYF.

The CDR3 DNA follows: TGTGCCAGCAGTTTATCGGGACAGACTTACGAGCAGTACTTC. As protein: CASSLSGQTYEQYF. The V gene is TRBV28, the J gene TRBJ2-7; 7 positions agree with TRBD1. The CDR3 spans 14 residues. Looked up from germline, CDR1 is MDHEN and CDR2 is SYDVKM. With 1 base clipped from V and 4 bases from J, the junction kept 4 bases outside the gene matches.

The chain is built from TRBV13 and TRBJ2-3; no definite D call. Germline V gene data show CDR1 as PRHDT and CDR2 as FYEKMQ (reference sequence). Trimming took 2 bases from V and 0 from J, leaving 6 bases between them. This CDR3 contains 14 residues. The CDR3 nucleotides are TGTGCCAGCAGCTTACCAGATAGCACAGATACGCAGTATTTT. It specifies CASSLPDSTDTQYF.

The rearrangement links TRBV2 to TRBJ2-3; the match to TRBD2 covers 8 bases. Germline V gene sequence: CDR1 SNHLY, CDR2 FYNNEI. With 4 bases clipped from V and 5 bases from J, the junction kept 2 bases outside the gene matches. The CDR3 spans 13 residues. CDR3 residues: CASSALAGDTQYF. As DNA, the CDR3 is TGTGCCAGCAGTGCCCTAGCGGGAGATACGCAGTATTTT. Filled out from reference TRBV2 and TRBJ2-3, the complete variable domain reads EPEVTQTPSHQVTQMGQEVILRCVPISNHLYFYWYRQILGQKVEFLVSFYNNEISEKSEIFDDQFSVERPDGSNFTLKIRSTKLEDSAMYFCASSALAGDTQYFGPGTRLTVL.

This clone was counted only a few times. The chain combines TRBV19 with TRBJ1-5; no definite D call. Per the germline V gene, CDR1 is LNHDA and CDR2 is SQIVND (reference sequence). The CDR3 runs 15 residues. Trimming pared 7 bases from V and 2 bases from J, leaving 15 bases between. The DNA for the CDR3 is TGTGCCAGTAAGCACCTTTTGTTGGGCAATCAGCCCCAGCATTTT. Amino acid sequence: CASKHLLLGNQPQHF.

The chain links TRBV21-1 to TRBJ2-5; the table's D call of TRBD1 was not tested on the DNA. TRBV21-1 represents a pseudogene. The CDR3 has 16 residues. DNA of the CDR3: TGTGCCAGCAGCCTACCCAACGGACACAGGAGAGAGACCCAGTACTTC. This translates into CASSLPNGHRRETQYF.

The chain combines TRBV19 with TRBJ2-7; possibly TRBD1 for D (6 bases). The V end lost 2 bases, the J end lost 9 bases, and 17 bases lay between the germline ends. Germline V lookup: CDR1 LNHDA, CDR2 SQIVND (reference sequence). The CDR3 length is 14 residues. Here the CDR3 reads CASSIQTGTTAQYF. The CDR3 nucleotides are TGTGCCAGTAGTATACAAACCGGGACAACTGCGCAGTACTTC.

J is TRBJ1-2 and V is TRBV29-1; a weak D match, TRBD1 (5 bases). The germline gives CDR1 SQVTM, CDR2 ANQGSEA. The ends were cut back, 4 bases at V and 3 bases at J, with 9 bases in the middle. The CDR3 contains 12 residues. CDR3 amino acids: CSVGSRDYGYTF. The CDR3 nucleotides are TGCAGCGTTGGAAGCAGGGACTATGGCTACACCTTC.

The chain uses TRBV5-1 and TRBJ2-3, with TRBD1 matching 10 bases. This CDR3 spans 19 amino acids. Germline CDR1 and CDR2: SGHRS and YFSETQ. Germline trimming cut 0 bases from V and 0 bases from J; bases unmatched to any gene: 10. The DNA for the CDR3 is TGCGCCAGCAGCTTGGGAGACAGGGGGCGGCCTGAGAGCACAGATACGCAGTATTTT. Amino acid sequence: CASSLGDRGRPESTDTQYF. Together with reference TRBV5-1 and TRBJ2-3, the CDR3 gives the full variable domain: KAGVTQTPRYLIKTRGQQVTLSCSPISGHRSVSWYQQTPGQGLQFLFEYFSETQRNKGNFPGRFSGRQFSNSRSEMNVSTLELGDSALYLCASSLGDRGRPESTDTQYFGPGTRLTVL.

The rearrangement links TRBV6-5 to TRBJ2-1, with D perhaps matching TRBD1 (5 bases). Germline CDR1 MNHEY, CDR2 SVGAGI. The CDR3 totals 16 residues. V was shortened by 4 bases and J by 0 bases, with 13 bases between the two germline ends. The CDR3 region has the DNA TGTGCCAGCAGTTTCACAGGTCTGAGCTCCTACAATGAGCAGTTCTTC. Translation: CASSFTGLSSYNEQFF.

The chain has TRBV20-1 and TRBJ2-7; perhaps TRBD2 as D (5 bases). Per the germline V gene, CDR1 is DFQATT and CDR2 is SNEGSKA (reference sequence). Trimming removed 2 bases at V and 4 bases at J, with 6 bases between. The CDR3 is made up of 11 amino acids. The CDR3 nucleotides read TGCAGTGCTAGAAGGGAGTACGAGCAGTACTTC. This encodes CSARREYEQYF.

The chain couples TRBV7-9 to TRBJ2-7; TRBD2 matches 8 bases. The trim removed 2 bases at V and 7 bases at J, leaving 7 bases unmatched. Germline loops: CDR1 SEHNR, CDR2 FQNEAQ (reference sequence). There are 14 residues in the CDR3. The chain's CDR3 is CASSLTGGDGEQYF. In DNA, the CDR3 is TGTGCCAGCAGCTTAACGGGAGGGGATGGGGAGCAGTACTTC. Combining the CDR3 with reference TRBV7-9 and TRBJ2-7 gives the whole variable domain DTGVSQNPRHKITKRGQNVTFRCDPISEHNRLYWYRQTLGQGPEFLTYFQNEAQLEKSRLLSDRFSAERPKGSFSTLEIQRTEQGDSAMYLCASSLTGGDGEQYFGPGTRLTVT.

This chain uses TRBV11-2 with TRBJ1-6, with D unclear. CDR3 size: 16 residues. Trimming shortened V by 5 bases and J by 2 bases, and 13 bases separated the two germline ends. Germline V gives CDR1 SGHAT, CDR2 FQNNGV. DNA of the CDR3: TGTGCCAGCAGCCTCTCGAGGGTGGCCTATAATTCACCCCTCCACTTT. Its translation is CASSLSRVAYNSPLHF.

This sequence joins TRBV27 and TRBJ1-2; D is perhaps TRBD1 (5 bases). V gave up 1 base and J gave up 7 bases, with 10 bases separating them. This CDR3 region has 13 residues. Looked up from germline, CDR1 is MNHEY and CDR2 is SMNVEV (reference sequence). The CDR3 bases are TGTGCCAGCAGTTTATACGGGGGATTTGGCTACACCTTC. It encodes CASSLYGGFGYTF.

The chain employs TRBV9 and TRBJ2-1; 7 bases map to TRBD2. Germline trimming cut 6 bases from V and 8 bases from J; bases unmatched to any gene: 11. Germline CDR1 and CDR2: SGDLS and YYNGEE. CDR3 size: 14 residues. In nucleotides, the CDR3 is TGTGCCAGCAAAGGAGGCGGGAGTCTGGATGAGCAGTTCTTC. Its translation is CASKGGGSLDEQFF.

This sequence joins TRBV7-2 and TRBJ2-3, with TRBD1 identical over 7 bases. V was clipped by 5 bases and J by 3 bases; unmatched bases: 8. The CDR3 runs 15 residues. Germline V CDR1 and CDR2: SGHTA, FQGNSA. The CDR3 DNA reads TGTGCCAGCAGCCCCCGGACAGGCAGGACAGATACGCAGTATTTT. Protein sequence: CASSPRTGRTDTQYF.

The chain joins TRBV4-3 to TRBJ1-4; no clear D. The length of the CDR3 is 15 residues. Germline V lookup: CDR1 LGHNA, CDR2 YSLEER. V lost 1 base to trimming and J lost 4 bases, with 10 bases between them. The CDR3 reads CASSQALGINEKLFF. CDR3 nucleotides: TGCGCCAGCAGCCAAGCACTCGGGATTAATGAAAAACTGTTTTTT.

This clone occurred once. This chain links TRBV4-3 with TRBJ2-7, with 10 bases aligning to TRBD2. Germline loops: CDR1 LGHNA, CDR2 YSLEER. The trim removed 1 base at V and 3 bases at J, leaving 6 bases unmatched. This CDR3 has 16 residues. CDR3 sequence: CASSQASTSGNYEQYF. DNA of the CDR3: TGCGCCAGCAGCCAAGCTTCTACTAGCGGGAACTACGAGCAGTACTTC.

The CDR3 sequence: CASSEAGTVTSEAFF. CDR3 nucleotides: TGTGCCAGCAGTGAAGCCGGGACAGTGACTAGTGAAGCTTTCTTT. V is TRBV25-1 and J is TRBJ1-1, with TRBD1 identical over 7 bases. Germline V lookup: CDR1 MGHDK, CDR2 SYGVNS. V shed 2 bases, J shed 7 bases, and the junction held 10 bases outside the gene matches. This CDR3 spans 15 amino acids.

This chain joins TRBV5-4 and TRBJ2-1; 13 positions agree with TRBD2. Germline V gene lookup returns CDR1 SGHNT and CDR2 YYREEE (reference sequence). V lost 5 bases, J lost 0 bases, and 5 bases stayed unmatched. This CDR3 comprises 17 residues. Here the CDR3 DNA reads TGTGCCAGCAGACGACTAGCGGGGGGACGCTCCTACAATGAGCAGTTCTTC. Translating it yields CASRRLAGGRSYNEQFF.

The chain links TRBV5-1 to TRBJ2-7, with TRBD1 as a possible D gene (6 bases). Germline values: CDR1 SGHRS, CDR2 YFSETQ. The CDR3 has 12 amino acids. The V gene lost 5 bases and the J gene lost 5 bases, with 11 bases spanning the gap. The CDR3 sequence: CASRGYRDEQYF. For the CDR3, the DNA is TGCGCCAGCAGGGGATACAGGGACGAGCAGTACTTC.

V is TRBV28 and J is TRBJ2-1; D gene uncertain. The CDR3 has 16 amino acids. V dropped 5 bases and J dropped 0 bases, with 14 bases sitting between them. Looked up from germline, CDR1 is MDHEN and CDR2 is SYDVKM. CDR3 DNA sequence: TGTGCCAGCAGTCCGCTTCAGGCCCGCTCCTACAATGAGCAGTTCTTC. Its translation is CASSPLQARSYNEQFF.